This TCR beta chain was sequenced during a study of early T cells in non-severe SARS-CoV-2 infection. In the study overall: The sequenced material was bulk RNA from unsorted whole blood, and its chains were unpaired. Points from the study as a whole: VDJdb matching favored anti-spike CD8 responses, missing private and CD4 specificities.

As to this clonotype: The antigen is unknown.

V was cut by 1 base and J by 0 bases, with 10 bases left in between. The germline V gene has CDR1 SGHRS and CDR2 YFSETQ. CDR3 size: 15 residues. In the library, individual cDNA molecules carried attached unique molecular identifiers. MiXCR was run by TCRdb on the 5' RACE reads, yielding one entry per CDR3 protein. Of approximately 37,000 distinct CDR3 sequences in the sample, around 8% were seen once. The material sequenced was whole blood, taken at baseline. The TCR was taken from an adult who was a healthcare worker with PCR-confirmed SARS-CoV-2 infection or an uninfected control (not recorded which). This sequence joins TRBV5-1 and TRBJ1-1; possibly TRBD1 for D (5 bases). The CDR3 nucleotides are TGCGCCAGCAGCTTGAGCCCAGGGCTGAACACTGAAGCTTTCTTT. Protein product: CASSLSPGLNTEAFF.